This T cell receptor beta chain is drawn from a study of blood T cell repertoires in COVID-19. The overall study: Specimens from acute and convalescent COVID-19 originated in the United States, Italy and Spain. Nucleic acid was either cDNA or gDNA, and it came from T cells, B-cell-depleted T cells, or PBMCs.

The CDR3 consists of 13 residues. V lost 11 bases and J 4 bases, leaving 18 bases between the germline ends. Germline V CDR1 and CDR2: MNHEY, SVGAGI. Here immunoSEQ multiplex PCR was the method, and the copy in TCRdb shows in-frame clones only, minus some. Seen here are a few hundred thousand clones, around 89% observed once, and the top ten hold approximately 0.84%. The sequencing input was peripheral blood. The TCR sequence derives from a man younger than 45 with acute or convalescent COVID-19. The gene calls are TRBV6-5 and TRBJ2-7; the D gene is possibly TRBD2 (6 bases). The CDR3 coding sequence is TGTGCCGCCGGGCGCGGGACGGAGTACGAGCAGTACTTC. It encodes CAAGRGTEYEQYF.